This entry is about one TCR beta chain. Its antigen is not identified. Trimming removed 10 bases at V and 7 bases at J, with 23 bases between. There are 14 residues in the CDR3. Germline V gives CDR1 MNHEY, CDR2 SVGAGI. Method: immunoSEQ multiplex PCR; TCRdb's copy keeps in-frame clones and lacks some. The table lists some 1,400,000 clones, roughly 96% of them singletons. Splitting the CD4+ cells yielded a CD45RA+ naive subset and a CD45RA-negative memory subset. The data were obtained in a study of shared clonotypes between healthy human individuals. The overall study: Researchers assigned three CD4 naive, three CD4 memory, two CD8 naive and one CD8 memory plate to each donor.

Whole-study results and caveats: Sequencing of the sorted subsets was shown by rarefaction to be incomplete despite large depth. Across a handful of donors, naive CD4 shared 4.5% to 6%, naive CD8 around 3.8%, memory CD4 2% to 2.5%, memory CD8 0.4% to 0.5%.

The source of this sequence is a man younger than 45 in good health. The sequenced sample consisted of naive CD4+ T cells sorted from blood. The subset: CD45RA+ positively selected. This rearrangement joins TRBV6-5 to TRBJ2-7; D is possibly TRBD1 or TRBD2 (5 bases each). In DNA, the CDR3 is TGTGCCACGAGCAGGGTTATCGGTGCGGGTGAGCAGTACTTC. This encodes CATSRVIGAGEQYF.